This T cell receptor (beta chain) derives from a study of blood T cell repertoires in COVID-19 (dated by TCRdb to 2020 to 2021). For the wider study: Samples from collaborators originated in the United States, Italy and Spain and spanned both the acute and convalescent phases of COVID-19. The samples were drawn from two sources: the first 160 participants of the ongoing ImmuneRACE study, and fewer than 1,500 subjects contributed by 6 global collaborators. Deeply sampled blood TCRbeta repertoires from subjects exposed to, actively infected with, or recovered from COVID-19 were included in the dataset. The material from the prospective study consisted of cDNA or gDNA derived from T cells, B-cell-depleted T cells, or PBMCs. The repertoires were released in a freely available public database intended as a resource for research on the immune response to SARS-CoV-2. A de-identified subject ID, COVID-19 status, age in years and sex were almost always included in the sample metadata. Where available, HLA class I and class II types were obtained from metadata supplied by the sample provider rather than from assay-based typing.

This clone came up once. Its antigen is currently not known. No much larger clonotype is one base removed from it; base qualities were not supplied. TCRbeta CDR3 regions were amplified from genomic DNA by means of the immunoSEQ Assay, a bias-controlled multiplex PCR. For the original study's pipeline: Within the assay, amplification of reference gene primers was used to estimate how many nucleated cells each sample contained. Sequence reads were collapsed and filtered to measure the absolute abundance of every unique TCRbeta CDR3 rearrangement. For each sample, productive Simpson clonality was calculated by taking the square root of Simpson's diversity index across productive rearrangements. TCRdb holds this immuneACCESS table with in-frame rearrangements only. Some clones are missing; in checked studies, unresolved V genes explain under half, and the rest has no known cause. From that table come the V and J calls and clone size; the DNA was used to work out D and trimming. Within this sample are 200,000 to 250,000 clones, with around 84% of them counted one time only. Jointly, the top ten make up roughly 21% of the sample.

The CDR3, cysteine through phenylalanine, is 14 amino acids long. Only CDR3 DNA remains: 42 bases, in frame from the first base. Reading the germline V gene gives CDR1 SGDLS and CDR2 YYNGEE. Here V drops 4 bases and J drops 4 bases, and the junction holds 5 bases not matched to any gene. On the study overall, not on this receptor specifically: The quantity of clinical and demographic metadata differed by source and by participant and was supplied without curation.

The collaborating institutions used their own protocols to collect whole blood in K2EDTA tubes. For TCRbeta analysis, collaborator samples were shipped as frozen whole blood, as isolated PBMCs, or as DNA extracted from either sample type. Sequenced sample: peripheral blood. The sequence is built from TRBV9 and TRBJ2-7; the central 10 bases match TRBD1. This TCR came from a man in his thirties or forties with active or convalescent COVID-19. The DNA sequence reads TGTGCCAGCAGCATCGGACAGGGGGAATACGAGCAGTACTTC. The resulting protein is CASSIGQGEYEQYF.